This paragraph covers one T cell receptor beta chain sequence. The CDR3 has 18 amino acids. V shed 1 base and J 4 bases; nucleotides not matched to a gene: 13. Looked up from germline, CDR1 is SGHAT and CDR2 is FQNNGV. The sample originates from a study of patients and donors after allogeneic stem cell transplantation. TCRdb processed the RT-PCR reads anew with MiXCR; each CDR3 protein has one entry. This table holds some 960,000 distinct CDR3 sequences, more than 15% found once. This chain uses TRBV11-2 with TRBJ1-2, with 9 nucleotides matching TRBD1. Material: blood, either unsorted or a sorted T cell fraction (not recorded which). The receptor's source is a human donor who was either an allogeneic HSCT recipient or a stem cell or donor lymphocyte infusion donor (not recorded which). It is not recorded whose cells these are; they may come from a transplant donor. Here the CDR3 DNA reads TGTGCCAGCAGCTTAGTCGGGGGACAGGGTATGGTGGGCTATGGCTACACCTTC. Its protein product is CASSLVGGQGMVGYGYTF. Full variable domain (outside the CDR3, taken from reference TRBV11-2 and TRBJ1-2): EAGVAQSPRYKIIEKRQSVAFWCNPISGHATLYWYQQILGQGPKLLIQFQNNGVVDDSQLPKDRFSAERLKGVDSTLKIQPAKLEDSAVYLCASSLVGGQGMVGYGYTFGSGTRLTVV.